Listed below are T cell receptor beta chains from one sample, sequenced in a study of shared clonotypes between healthy human individuals. TCRdb's table, derived via immunoSEQ multiplex PCR, lists solely in-frame clones and lacks some. Of about 2 million clones in the sample, 95% were seen once. Sequenced input: naive CD4+ T cells sorted from blood. These receptors all stem from a man aged 18 to 30 in good health. The CDR3 runs from the conserved cysteine through the conserved F or W. D genes are given only for firm matches. For some rows the clone size is stated as once, few or many, or as a class when expanded; others skip it.

d_call: .; j_call: TRBJ2-7; v_call: TRBV14; clone_size: .; cdr3_nt: TGTGCCAGCAGCCAACAGATATTATACGAGCAGTACTTC; cdr3_aa: CASSQQILYEQYF
d_call: .; j_call: TRBJ2-1; v_call: TRBV19; clone_size: .; cdr3_nt: TGTGCCACCCAGAAGAAAGAGGTAAGAAATGAGCAGTTCTTC; cdr3_aa: CATQKKEVRNEQFF
d_call: .; j_call: TRBJ2-3; v_call: TRBV30; clone_size: .; cdr3_nt: TGTGCCTGGAAAGGGACATGGGGCTCAGATACGCAGTATTTT; cdr3_aa: CAWKGTWGSDTQYF
d_call: TRBD1; j_call: TRBJ2-3; v_call: TRBV6-6; clone_size: .; cdr3_nt: TGTGCCAGCAGTCACACACAGGGGGATGGAGCAGATACGCAGTATTTT; cdr3_aa: CASSHTQGDGADTQYF
d_call: .; j_call: TRBJ2-7; v_call: TRBV30; clone_size: .; cdr3_nt: TGTGCTCGTGGTCACTCCTACGAGCAGTACTTC; cdr3_aa: CARGHSYEQYF
d_call: .; j_call: TRBJ2-7; v_call: TRBV5-6; clone_size: .; cdr3_nt: TGTGCCAGCAGCTTAGGACACTACGAGCAGTACTTC; cdr3_aa: CASSLGHYEQYF
d_call: .; j_call: TRBJ2-7; v_call: TRBV7-2; clone_size: .; cdr3_nt: TGTGCCAGCAGCTCGCACCCCGGGGCTAACTCCTACGAGCAGTACTTC; cdr3_aa: CASSSHPGANSYEQYF
d_call: TRBD1; j_call: TRBJ2-7; v_call: TRBV5-1; clone_size: .; cdr3_nt: TGCGCCAGCAGCCTACGGACAGGGATTTACGAGCAGTACTTC; cdr3_aa: CASSLRTGIYEQYF
d_call: .; j_call: TRBJ1-4; v_call: TRBV7-9; clone_size: once; cdr3_nt: TGTGCCAGCAGCGCGGATCGGGGGACTGATGAAAAACTGTTTTTT; cdr3_aa: CASSADRGTDEKLFF
d_call: TRBD2; j_call: TRBJ2-7; v_call: TRBV10-3; clone_size: .; cdr3_nt: TGTGCCATCAGTGGGATCAGCGGGACGGGCTCCTACGAGCAGTACTTC; cdr3_aa: CAISGISGTGSYEQYF
d_call: .; j_call: TRBJ1-1; v_call: TRBV2; clone_size: .; cdr3_nt: TGTGCCAGCACCCCGGACGGGCCCCACACTGAAGCTTTCTTT; cdr3_aa: CASTPDGPHTEAFF
d_call: .; j_call: TRBJ2-3; v_call: TRBV5-1; clone_size: few; cdr3_nt: TGCGCCAGCAGCCCCTCTCCCGGCACAGATACGCAGTATTTT; cdr3_aa: CASSPSPGTDTQYF
d_call: .; j_call: TRBJ2-7; v_call: TRBV6-5; clone_size: once; cdr3_nt: TGTGCCAGCAGCAGGGGACGTATAGATGCCACCGAGCAGTACTTC; cdr3_aa: CASSRGRIDATEQYF
d_call: TRBD1; j_call: TRBJ1-1; v_call: TRBV19; clone_size: .; cdr3_nt: TGTGCCAGTAGTACGGGACAGGGCAGGACTGAAGCTTTCTTT; cdr3_aa: CASSTGQGRTEAFF
d_call: TRBD2; j_call: TRBJ2-2; v_call: TRBV4-3; clone_size: .; cdr3_nt: TGCGCCAGCAGCCAAGAAATCAGCGGGAGTGGGGAGCTGTTTTTT; cdr3_aa: CASSQEISGSGELFF
d_call: TRBD2; j_call: TRBJ2-7; v_call: TRBV11-2; clone_size: .; cdr3_nt: TGTGCCAGCAGCTTAGCCAGACCTCCGGCGGGGGATACCTACGAGCAGTACTTC; cdr3_aa: CASSLARPPAGDTYEQYF
d_call: .; j_call: TRBJ1-5; v_call: TRBV2; clone_size: .; cdr3_nt: TGTGCCAGCAGCTGGGGGGCGGTCGGTCAGCCCCAGCATTTT; cdr3_aa: CASSWGAVGQPQHF
d_call: .; j_call: TRBJ1-2; v_call: TRBV6-5; clone_size: .; cdr3_nt: TGTGCCAGCAGTTACTCGGGCAGGGACTATGGCTACACCTTC; cdr3_aa: CASSYSGRDYGYTF
d_call: .; j_call: TRBJ2-5; v_call: TRBV18; clone_size: .; cdr3_nt: TGTGCCAGCTCTCAAAATGTAGGGGAGACCCAGTACTTC; cdr3_aa: CASSQNVGETQYF
d_call: TRBD2; j_call: TRBJ2-7; v_call: TRBV4-3; clone_size: .; cdr3_nt: TGCGCCAGCAGCCTGCAACCGGGACTAACCTACGAGCAGTACTTC; cdr3_aa: CASSLQPGLTYEQYF
d_call: .; j_call: TRBJ1-2; v_call: TRBV6-5; clone_size: .; cdr3_nt: TGTGCCAGCAGTTACCTCTCAGGGGACGGCTACACCTTC; cdr3_aa: CASSYLSGDGYTF
d_call: .; j_call: TRBJ2-3; v_call: TRBV5-4; clone_size: .; cdr3_nt: TGTGCCAGCACCCTGAGGAGACAAACTAGCACAGATACGCAGTATTTT; cdr3_aa: CASTLRRQTSTDTQYF
d_call: .; j_call: TRBJ1-1; v_call: TRBV19; clone_size: .; cdr3_nt: TGTGCCAGTAGTATGGTTTCCATGAACACTGAAGCTTTCTTT; cdr3_aa: CASSMVSMNTEAFF
d_call: .; j_call: TRBJ1-1; v_call: TRBV5-1; clone_size: .; cdr3_nt: TGCGCCAGCAGCTTGCTGGGGGACGCTTTCTTT; cdr3_aa: CASSLLGDAFF
d_call: TRBD1; j_call: TRBJ1-2; v_call: TRBV7-3; clone_size: .; cdr3_nt: TGTGCCAGCAGCCCGGGACAGAACTATGGCTACACCTTC; cdr3_aa: CASSPGQNYGYTF
d_call: TRBD1; j_call: TRBJ1-4; v_call: TRBV5-1; clone_size: few; cdr3_nt: TGCGCCAGCAGCTTGGGACAGGGGAATGAAAAACTGTTTTTT; cdr3_aa: CASSLGQGNEKLFF
d_call: .; j_call: TRBJ1-1; v_call: TRBV28; clone_size: .; cdr3_nt: TGTGCCAGCAGTTTAACGGAGTCACCTTGGGGGGTGAGGAGCACTGAAGCTTTCTTT; cdr3_aa: CASSLTESPWGVRSTEAFF
d_call: .; j_call: TRBJ2-7; v_call: TRBV5-6; clone_size: .; cdr3_nt: TGTGCCAGCAGTTTTGCGGGCGAGCAGTACTTC; cdr3_aa: CASSFAGEQYF
d_call: .; j_call: TRBJ1-5; v_call: TRBV28; clone_size: .; cdr3_nt: TGTGCCAGCAGTCCGGGGACGGAGAATCAGCCCCAGCATTTT; cdr3_aa: CASSPGTENQPQHF
d_call: TRBD1; j_call: TRBJ1-2; v_call: TRBV19; clone_size: .; cdr3_nt: TGTGCCAGTAGTACCTGGGACAGATCTAATGGCTACACCTTC; cdr3_aa: CASSTWDRSNGYTF
d_call: TRBD1; j_call: TRBJ1-1; v_call: TRBV6-5; clone_size: .; cdr3_nt: TGTGCCAGCAGCAAGGGACAGGGCAACACTGAAGCTTTCTTT; cdr3_aa: CASSKGQGNTEAFF
d_call: .; j_call: TRBJ1-2; v_call: TRBV15; clone_size: .; cdr3_nt: TGTGCCACCAAGGCGGACGGGCTATATGGCTACACCTTC; cdr3_aa: CATKADGLYGYTF
d_call: .; j_call: TRBJ1-1; v_call: TRBV28; clone_size: .; cdr3_nt: TGTGCCAGCAGTCCCGCCGCGGTCCGGGACACTGAAGCTTTCTTT; cdr3_aa: CASSPAAVRDTEAFF
d_call: .; j_call: TRBJ1-4; v_call: TRBV18; clone_size: .; cdr3_nt: TGTGCCAGCTCACTTGTACCCACAGGGAGCGCTGAAAAACTGTTTTTT; cdr3_aa: CASSLVPTGSAEKLFF
d_call: .; j_call: TRBJ2-7; v_call: TRBV5-6; clone_size: .; cdr3_nt: TGTGCCAGCAGCTTTAATCAGTTGACCGGATCCTACGAGCAGTACTTC; cdr3_aa: CASSFNQLTGSYEQYF
d_call: .; j_call: TRBJ1-5; v_call: TRBV30; clone_size: .; cdr3_nt: TGTGCCTGGACGGGGGGGGGCAATCAGCCCCAGCATTTT; cdr3_aa: CAWTGGGNQPQHF
d_call: .; j_call: TRBJ1-4; v_call: TRBV6-4; clone_size: .; cdr3_nt: TGTGCCAGCAGGCCGGTAAATGAAAAACTGTTTTTT; cdr3_aa: CASRPVNEKLFF
d_call: TRBD1; j_call: TRBJ2-7; v_call: TRBV18; clone_size: once; cdr3_nt: TGTGCCAGCTCACCAATGGACAGGGGCTTATCCTACGAGCAGTACTTC; cdr3_aa: CASSPMDRGLSYEQYF
d_call: TRBD1; j_call: TRBJ1-2; v_call: TRBV28; clone_size: once; cdr3_nt: TGTGCCAGCATTATGGGACAGGGGGCTTTCTATGGCTACACCTTC; cdr3_aa: CASIMGQGAFYGYTF
d_call: .; j_call: TRBJ2-5; v_call: TRBV7-7; clone_size: once; cdr3_nt: TGTGCTAGCAGCCCTGGACGGCGTGAGACCCAGTACTTC; cdr3_aa: CASSPGRRETQYF
d_call: .; j_call: TRBJ2-3; v_call: TRBV13; clone_size: .; cdr3_nt: TGTGCCAGCAGCTCACAGGGTGGCACAGATACGCAGTATTTT; cdr3_aa: CASSSQGGTDTQYF
d_call: .; j_call: TRBJ2-2; v_call: TRBV4-3; clone_size: .; cdr3_nt: TGCGCCAGCAGCCAAGATCATGGCAGGCTGAACACCGGGGAGCTGTTTTTT; cdr3_aa: CASSQDHGRLNTGELFF
d_call: TRBD2; j_call: TRBJ2-2; v_call: TRBV11-3; clone_size: .; cdr3_nt: TGTGCCAGCAGCTCCCCCCCGGCGGGAGGGACTAACACCGGGGAGCTGTTTTTT; cdr3_aa: CASSSPPAGGTNTGELFF
d_call: TRBD1; j_call: TRBJ1-1; v_call: TRBV27; clone_size: .; cdr3_nt: TGTGCCAGCCTGAGACAGGGGTTGGACACTGAAGCTTTCTTT; cdr3_aa: CASLRQGLDTEAFF
d_call: TRBD1; j_call: TRBJ2-7; v_call: TRBV11-2; clone_size: once; cdr3_nt: TGTGCCAGCAGCTCGTGGACAGGGGGCTCCTACGAGCAGTACTTC; cdr3_aa: CASSSWTGGSYEQYF
d_call: .; j_call: TRBJ2-2; v_call: TRBV6-1; clone_size: .; cdr3_nt: TGTGCCAGCAGTCTTAAGAGGGATACCGGGGAGCTGTTTTTT; cdr3_aa: CASSLKRDTGELFF
d_call: .; j_call: TRBJ2-3; v_call: TRBV13; clone_size: .; cdr3_nt: TGTGCCAGCAGCTCGGGCCGGGGCAAAACCCGAGATACGCAGTATTTT; cdr3_aa: CASSSGRGKTRDTQYF
d_call: .; j_call: TRBJ1-1; v_call: TRBV6-1; clone_size: .; cdr3_nt: TGTGCCAGCAGGGAGGGGAGCACAATCAACACTGAAGCTTTCTTT; cdr3_aa: CASREGSTINTEAFF
d_call: .; j_call: TRBJ2-2; v_call: TRBV25-1; clone_size: once; cdr3_nt: TGTGCCAGCAGTGAGGTTAGCGGGAACACCGGGGAGCTGTTTTTT; cdr3_aa: CASSEVSGNTGELFF
d_call: .; j_call: TRBJ1-5; v_call: TRBV30; clone_size: .; cdr3_nt: TGTGCCTGGAGTCGGGACACGCAAAATCCCCAGCATTTT; cdr3_aa: CAWSRDTQNPQHF
d_call: TRBD1; j_call: TRBJ1-4; v_call: TRBV7-9; clone_size: .; cdr3_nt: TGTGCCAGCAGCCCTTACGGACAGGCAACTAATGAAAAACTGTTTTTT; cdr3_aa: CASSPYGQATNEKLFF
d_call: .; j_call: TRBJ2-7; v_call: TRBV28; clone_size: .; cdr3_nt: TGTGCCAGCAGGTCAGGGGTGACCTACGAGCAGTACTTC; cdr3_aa: CASRSGVTYEQYF
d_call: .; j_call: TRBJ2-3; v_call: TRBV4-1; clone_size: .; cdr3_nt: TGCGCCAGCAGCCAACATACCGGGACTATGGGGGCGGATACGCAGTATTTT; cdr3_aa: CASSQHTGTMGADTQYF
d_call: .; j_call: TRBJ1-2; v_call: TRBV2; clone_size: .; cdr3_nt: TGTGCCAGCAGTAGCCCCTTTAGGGAAGGGTCTAACTATGGCTACACCTTC; cdr3_aa: CASSSPFREGSNYGYTF
d_call: .; j_call: TRBJ1-5; v_call: TRBV30; clone_size: once; cdr3_nt: TGTGCCTGGAGTCCTACTCGGAGGGGCAATCAGCCCCAGCATTTT; cdr3_aa: CAWSPTRRGNQPQHF
d_call: .; j_call: TRBJ1-1; v_call: TRBV7-3; clone_size: few; cdr3_nt: TGTGCCAGCAGCTTACAGGGGAACACTGAAGCTTTCTTT; cdr3_aa: CASSLQGNTEAFF